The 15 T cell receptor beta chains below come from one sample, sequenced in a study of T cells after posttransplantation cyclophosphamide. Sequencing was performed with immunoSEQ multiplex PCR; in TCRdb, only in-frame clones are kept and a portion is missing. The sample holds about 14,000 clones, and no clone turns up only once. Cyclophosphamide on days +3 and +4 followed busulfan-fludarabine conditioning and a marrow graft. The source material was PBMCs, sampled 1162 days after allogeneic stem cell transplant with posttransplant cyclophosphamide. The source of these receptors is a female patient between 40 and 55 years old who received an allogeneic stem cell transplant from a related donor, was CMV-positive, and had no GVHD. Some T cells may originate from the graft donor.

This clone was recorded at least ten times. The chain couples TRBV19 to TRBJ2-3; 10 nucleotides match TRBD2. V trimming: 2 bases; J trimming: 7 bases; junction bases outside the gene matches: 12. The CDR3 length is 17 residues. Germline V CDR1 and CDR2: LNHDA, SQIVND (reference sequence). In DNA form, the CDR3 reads TGTGCCAGTAGTATAACCCCTCTACTAGCGGGGCTTAATACGCAGTATTTT. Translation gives CASSITPLLAGLNTQYF. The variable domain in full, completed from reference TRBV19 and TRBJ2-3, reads DGGITQSPKYLFRKEGQNVTLSCEQNLNHDAMYWYRQDPGQGLRLIYYSQIVNDFQKGDIAEGYSVSREKKESFPLTVTSAQKNPTAFYLCASSITPLLAGLNTQYFGPGTRLTVL.

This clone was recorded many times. The CDR3 DNA reads as TGCGCCAGCAGCTTGGCCGGGACAGGGTCGGGTGAGCAGTACTTC. Its translation is CASSLAGTGSGEQYF. The chain couples TRBV5-1 to TRBJ2-7, with 9 bases matching TRBD1. The CDR3 is 15 residues long. CDR1 is SGHRS and CDR2 is YFSETQ in the germline V gene. V shed 0 bases, J shed 7 bases, and the junction held 8 bases outside the gene matches.

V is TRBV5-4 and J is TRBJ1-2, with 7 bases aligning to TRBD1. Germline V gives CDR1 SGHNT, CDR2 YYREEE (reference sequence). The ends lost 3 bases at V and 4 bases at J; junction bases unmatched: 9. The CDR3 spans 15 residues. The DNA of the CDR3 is TGTGCCAGCAGCTCCCCTAGACAGGGAGGCTATGGCTACACCTTC. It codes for CASSSPRQGGYGYTF.

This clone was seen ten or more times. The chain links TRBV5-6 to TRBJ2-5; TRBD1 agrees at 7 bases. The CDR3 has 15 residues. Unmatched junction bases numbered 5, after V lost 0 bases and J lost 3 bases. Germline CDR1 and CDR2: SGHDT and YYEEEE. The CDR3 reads CASSLARTGKETQYF. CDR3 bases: TGTGCCAGCAGCTTGGCTAGGACAGGCAAAGAGACCCAGTACTTC. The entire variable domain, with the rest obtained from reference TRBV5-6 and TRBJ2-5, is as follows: DAGVTQSPTHLIKTRGQQVTLRCSPKSGHDTVSWYQQALGQGPQFIFQYYEEEERQRGNFPDRFSGHQFPNYSSELNVNALLLGDSALYLCASSLARTGKETQYFGPGTRLLVL.

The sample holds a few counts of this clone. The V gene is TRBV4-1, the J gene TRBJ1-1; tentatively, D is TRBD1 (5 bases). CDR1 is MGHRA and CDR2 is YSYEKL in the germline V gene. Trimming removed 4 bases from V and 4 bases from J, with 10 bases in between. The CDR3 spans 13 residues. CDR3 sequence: CASSRGELTEAFF. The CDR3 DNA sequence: TGCGCCAGCAGCCGGGGGGAGCTCACTGAAGCTTTCTTT.

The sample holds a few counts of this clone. The CDR3 loop is CASSYSGQMNTGELFF. CDR3 coding DNA: TGTGCCAGCAGTTACTCCGGACAGATGAACACCGGGGAGCTGTTTTTT. The J gene is TRBJ2-2, the V gene TRBV6-6; D perhaps matches TRBD1 (6 bases). The germline V gene encodes CDR1 MNHNY and CDR2 SVGAGI (reference sequence). V was shortened by 0 bases and J by 1 base, with 9 bases between the two germline ends. The CDR3 totals 16 residues.

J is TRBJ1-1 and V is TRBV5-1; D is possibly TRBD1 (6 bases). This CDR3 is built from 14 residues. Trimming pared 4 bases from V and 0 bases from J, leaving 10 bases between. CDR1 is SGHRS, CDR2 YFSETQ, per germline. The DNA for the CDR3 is TGCGCCAGCAGCCACGGACAGATGAACACTGAAGCTTTCTTT. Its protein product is CASSHGQMNTEAFF.

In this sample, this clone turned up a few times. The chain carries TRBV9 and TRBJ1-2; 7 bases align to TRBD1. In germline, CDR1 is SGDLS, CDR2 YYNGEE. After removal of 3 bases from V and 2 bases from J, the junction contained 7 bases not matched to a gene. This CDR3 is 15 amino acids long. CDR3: CASSATGQPNYGYTF. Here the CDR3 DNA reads TGTGCCAGCAGCGCCACGGGACAGCCAAACTATGGCTACACCTTC.

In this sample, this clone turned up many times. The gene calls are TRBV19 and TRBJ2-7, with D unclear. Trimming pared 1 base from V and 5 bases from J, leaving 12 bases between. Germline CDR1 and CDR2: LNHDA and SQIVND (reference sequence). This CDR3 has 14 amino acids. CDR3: CASSIVTFRDEQYF. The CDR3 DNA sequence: TGTGCCAGTAGTATAGTAACATTTCGGGACGAGCAGTACTTC.

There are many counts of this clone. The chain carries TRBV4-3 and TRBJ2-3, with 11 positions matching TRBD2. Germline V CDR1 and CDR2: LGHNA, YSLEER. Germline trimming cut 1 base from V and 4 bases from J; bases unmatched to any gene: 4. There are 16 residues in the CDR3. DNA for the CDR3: TGCGCCAGCAGCCAAGCAGTAGCGGGGGGGTCAGATACGCAGTATTTT. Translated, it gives CASSQAVAGGSDTQYF.

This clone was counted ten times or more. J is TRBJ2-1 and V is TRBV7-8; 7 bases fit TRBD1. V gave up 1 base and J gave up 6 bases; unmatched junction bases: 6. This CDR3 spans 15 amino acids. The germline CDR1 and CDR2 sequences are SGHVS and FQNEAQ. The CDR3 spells CASSLGGTAVNEQFF. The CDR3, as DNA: TGTGCCAGCAGCTTAGGGGGGACAGCGGTCAATGAGCAGTTCTTC. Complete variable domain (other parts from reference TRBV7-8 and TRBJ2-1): GAGVSQSPRYKVAKRGQDVALRCDPISGHVSLFWYQQALGQGPEFLTYFQNEAQLDKSGLPSDRFFAERPEGSVSTLKIQRTQQEDSAVYLCASSLGGTAVNEQFFGPGTRLTVL.

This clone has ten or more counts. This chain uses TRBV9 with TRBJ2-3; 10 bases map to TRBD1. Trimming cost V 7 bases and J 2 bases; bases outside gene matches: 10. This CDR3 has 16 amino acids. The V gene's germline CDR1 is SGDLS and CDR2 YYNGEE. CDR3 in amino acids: CASDTGTGVSTDTQYF. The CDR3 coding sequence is TGTGCCAGCGATACCGGGACAGGGGTTTCCACAGATACGCAGTATTTT. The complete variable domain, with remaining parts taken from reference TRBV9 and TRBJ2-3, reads DSGVTQTPKHLITATGQRVTLRCSPRSGDLSVYWYQQSLDQGLQFLIQYYNGEERAKGNILERFSAQQFPDLHSELNLSSLELGDSALYFCASDTGTGVSTDTQYFGPGTRLTVL.

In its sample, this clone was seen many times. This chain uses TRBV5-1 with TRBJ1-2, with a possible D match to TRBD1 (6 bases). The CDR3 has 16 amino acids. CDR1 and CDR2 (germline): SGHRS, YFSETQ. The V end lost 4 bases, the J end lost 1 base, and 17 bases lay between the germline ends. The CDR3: CASSELPLQGNYGYTF. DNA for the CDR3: TGCGCCAGCAGCGAATTGCCACTACAGGGTAACTATGGCTACACCTTC.

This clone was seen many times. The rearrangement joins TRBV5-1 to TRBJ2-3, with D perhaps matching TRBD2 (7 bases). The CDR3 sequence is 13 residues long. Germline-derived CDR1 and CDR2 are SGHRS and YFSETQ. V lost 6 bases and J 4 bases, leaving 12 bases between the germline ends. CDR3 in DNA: TGCGCCAGCACCGAGGGGGGGCCAGATACGCAGTATTTT. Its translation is CASTEGGPDTQYF.

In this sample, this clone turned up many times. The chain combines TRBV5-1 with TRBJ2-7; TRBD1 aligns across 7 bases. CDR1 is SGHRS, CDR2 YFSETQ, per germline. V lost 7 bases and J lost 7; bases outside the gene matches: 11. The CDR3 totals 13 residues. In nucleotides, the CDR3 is TGCGCCAGCTCTAGAGAGGGGGCTGATGAGCAGTACTTC. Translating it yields CASSREGADEQYF.